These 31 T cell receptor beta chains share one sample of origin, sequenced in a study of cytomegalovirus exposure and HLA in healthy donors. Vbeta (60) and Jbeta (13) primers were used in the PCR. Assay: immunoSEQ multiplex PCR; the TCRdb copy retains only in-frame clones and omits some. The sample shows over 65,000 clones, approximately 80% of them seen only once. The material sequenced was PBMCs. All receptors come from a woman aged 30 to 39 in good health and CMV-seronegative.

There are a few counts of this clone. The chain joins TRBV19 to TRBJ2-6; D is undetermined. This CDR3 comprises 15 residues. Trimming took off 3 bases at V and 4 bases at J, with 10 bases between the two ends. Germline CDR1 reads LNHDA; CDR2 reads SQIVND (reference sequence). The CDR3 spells CASSIELSGANVLTF. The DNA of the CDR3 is TGTGCCAGTAGTATTGAACTCTCCGGGGCCAACGTCCTGACTTTC.

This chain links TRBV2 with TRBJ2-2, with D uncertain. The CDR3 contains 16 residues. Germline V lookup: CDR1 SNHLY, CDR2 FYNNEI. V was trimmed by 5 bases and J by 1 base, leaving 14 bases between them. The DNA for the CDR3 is TGTGCCAGCAGTCTACTACTACCAAGGAACACCGGGGAGCTGTTTTTT. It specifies CASSLLLPRNTGELFF.

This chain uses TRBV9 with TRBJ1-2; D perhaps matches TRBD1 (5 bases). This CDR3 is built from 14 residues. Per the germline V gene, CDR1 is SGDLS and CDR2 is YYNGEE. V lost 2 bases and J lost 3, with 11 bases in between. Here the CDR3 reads CASSVGRADYGYTF. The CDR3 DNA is TGTGCCAGCAGCGTGGGCAGGGCGGACTATGGCTACACCTTC.

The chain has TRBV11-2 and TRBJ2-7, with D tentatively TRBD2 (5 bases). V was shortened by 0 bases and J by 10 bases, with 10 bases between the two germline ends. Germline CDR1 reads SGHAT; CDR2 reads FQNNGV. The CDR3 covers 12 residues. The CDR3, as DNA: TGTGCCAGCAGCTTAGATCGCCCGGGACAGTACTTC. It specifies CASSLDRPGQYF.

The CDR3 spells CASKGQSTMNTEAFF. CDR3 DNA: TGTGCCAGCAAGGGACAGAGCACCATGAACACTGAAGCTTTCTTT. V and J are TRBV2 and TRBJ1-1, with 7 bases that match TRBD1. CDR1 and CDR2 (germline): SNHLY, FYNNEI. The CDR3 runs 15 residues. The V and J ends lost 7 bases and 0 bases, in that order; junction bases with no gene match: 8.

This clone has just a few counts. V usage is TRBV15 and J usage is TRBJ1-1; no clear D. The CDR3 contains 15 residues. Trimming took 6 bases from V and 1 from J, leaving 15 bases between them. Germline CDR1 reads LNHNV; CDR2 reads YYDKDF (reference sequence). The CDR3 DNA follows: TGTGCCACCAGGCTAGCGCTGGCAGCGAACACTGAAGCTTTCTTT. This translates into CATRLALAANTEAFF.

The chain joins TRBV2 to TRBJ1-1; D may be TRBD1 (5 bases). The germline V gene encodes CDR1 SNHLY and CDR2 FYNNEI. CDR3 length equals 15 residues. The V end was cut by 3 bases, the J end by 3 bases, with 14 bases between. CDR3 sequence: CASSEGRTFYTEAFF. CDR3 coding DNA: TGTGCCAGCAGTGAGGGCAGGACATTCTACACTGAAGCTTTCTTT.

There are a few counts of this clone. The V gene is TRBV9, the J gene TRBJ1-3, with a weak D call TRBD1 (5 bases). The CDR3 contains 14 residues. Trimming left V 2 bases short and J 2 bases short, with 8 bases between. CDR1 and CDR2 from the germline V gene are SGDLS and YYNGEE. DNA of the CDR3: TGTGCCAGCAGCGTGTTAGGGGCTGGAAACACCATATATTTT. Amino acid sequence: CASSVLGAGNTIYF.

For the CDR3, the DNA is TGTGCCAGCAGCACACTACAGGGAAATTACGAGCAGTACTTC. Its protein product is CASSTLQGNYEQYF. J is TRBJ2-7 and V is TRBV7-9; maybe TRBD1 (6 bases). Per germline, CDR1 SEHNR and CDR2 FQNEAQ (reference sequence). The CDR3 runs to 14 residues. Deletions cut 5 bases from V and 4 bases from J, with 15 bases between.

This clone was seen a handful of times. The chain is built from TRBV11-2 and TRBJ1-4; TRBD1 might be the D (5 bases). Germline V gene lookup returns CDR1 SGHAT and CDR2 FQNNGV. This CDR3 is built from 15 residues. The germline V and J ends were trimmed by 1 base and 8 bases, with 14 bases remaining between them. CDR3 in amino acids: CASSLGFRAGEKLFF. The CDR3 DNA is TGTGCCAGCAGCTTAGGGTTCAGGGCGGGGGAAAAACTGTTTTTT.

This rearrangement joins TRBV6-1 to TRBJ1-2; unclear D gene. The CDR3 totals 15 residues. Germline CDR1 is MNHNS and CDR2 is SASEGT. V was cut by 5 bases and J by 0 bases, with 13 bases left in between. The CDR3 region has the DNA TGTGCCAGCAGTCCCTACCGGGAGGCTAACTATGGCTACACCTTC. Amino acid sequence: CASSPYREANYGYTF.

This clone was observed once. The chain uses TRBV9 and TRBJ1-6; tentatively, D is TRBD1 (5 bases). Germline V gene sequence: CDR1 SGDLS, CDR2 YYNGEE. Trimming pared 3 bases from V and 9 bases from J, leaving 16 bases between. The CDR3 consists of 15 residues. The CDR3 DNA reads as TGTGCCAGCAGCGCCCTACCGGGGGAGAGTTCACCCCTCCACTTT. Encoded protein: CASSALPGESSPLHF.

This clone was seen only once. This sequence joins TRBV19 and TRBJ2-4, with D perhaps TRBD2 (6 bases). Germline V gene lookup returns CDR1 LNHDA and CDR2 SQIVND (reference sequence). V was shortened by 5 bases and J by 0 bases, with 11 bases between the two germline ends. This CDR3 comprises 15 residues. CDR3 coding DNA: TGTGCCAGTAGTGACCGGGGGTTAGCCAAAAACATTCAGTACTTC. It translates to CASSDRGLAKNIQYF.

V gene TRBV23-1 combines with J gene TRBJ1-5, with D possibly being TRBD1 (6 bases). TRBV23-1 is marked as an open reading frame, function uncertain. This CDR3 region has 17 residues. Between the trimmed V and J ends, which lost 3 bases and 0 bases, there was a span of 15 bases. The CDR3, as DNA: TGCGCCAGCAGTCATTGGACAGATCTTTATAGCAATCAGCCCCAGCATTTT. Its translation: CASSHWTDLYSNQPQHF.

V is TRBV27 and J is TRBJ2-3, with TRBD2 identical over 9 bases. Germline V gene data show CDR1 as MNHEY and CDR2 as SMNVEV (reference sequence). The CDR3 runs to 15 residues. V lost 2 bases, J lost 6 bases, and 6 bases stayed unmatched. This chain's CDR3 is CASSLQGTSLDTQYF. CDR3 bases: TGTGCCAGCAGTTTACAAGGGACTAGCTTGGATACGCAGTATTTT.

In DNA form, the CDR3 reads TGTGCCAGCAGTTATTCACACCAGGGCAATGGCTACACCTTC. Protein product: CASSYSHQGNGYTF. V is TRBV6-5 and J is TRBJ1-2; a weak D match, TRBD1 (5 bases). V was cut by 3 bases and J by 6 bases, with 14 bases left in between. This CDR3 is 14 amino acids long. Germline V lookup: CDR1 MNHEY, CDR2 SVGAGI.

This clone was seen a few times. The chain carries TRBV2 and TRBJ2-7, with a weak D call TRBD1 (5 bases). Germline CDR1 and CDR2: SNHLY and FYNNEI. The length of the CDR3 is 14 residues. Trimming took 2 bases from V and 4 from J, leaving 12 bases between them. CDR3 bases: TGTGCCAGCAGTGAACAGGGAAACCTTTACGAGCAGTACTTC. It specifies CASSEQGNLYEQYF.

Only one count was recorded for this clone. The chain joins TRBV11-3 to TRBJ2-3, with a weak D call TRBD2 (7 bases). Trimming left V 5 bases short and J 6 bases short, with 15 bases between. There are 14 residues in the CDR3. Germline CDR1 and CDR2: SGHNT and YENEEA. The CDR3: CASSNREGWDTQYF. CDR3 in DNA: TGTGCCAGCAGCAACAGGGAGGGATGGGATACGCAGTATTTT.

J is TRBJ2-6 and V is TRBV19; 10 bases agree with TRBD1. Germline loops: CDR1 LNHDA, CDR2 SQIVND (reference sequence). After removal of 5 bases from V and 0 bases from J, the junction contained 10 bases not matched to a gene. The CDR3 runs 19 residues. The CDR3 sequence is CASSSPGTGDRSGANVLTF. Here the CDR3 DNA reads TGTGCCAGTAGTTCTCCGGGGACAGGGGATCGCTCTGGGGCCAACGTCCTGACTTTC.

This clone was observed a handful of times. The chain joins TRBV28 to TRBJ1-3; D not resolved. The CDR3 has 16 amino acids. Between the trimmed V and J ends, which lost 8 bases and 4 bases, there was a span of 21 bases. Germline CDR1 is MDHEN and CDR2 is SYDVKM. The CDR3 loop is CASFPYGSNVGNTIYF. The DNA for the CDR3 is TGTGCCAGCTTCCCCTACGGGAGTAACGTCGGAAACACCATATATTTT.

For the CDR3, the DNA is TGTGCCAGCAGCAAAGCGGGACAGGGGGCAGTTGGGGGCTACACCTTC. It translates to CASSKAGQGAVGGYTF. This sequence joins TRBV21-1 and TRBJ1-2; no DNA check was done on the table's D call, TRBD1. TRBV21-1 is a pseudogene locus. This CDR3 is 16 amino acids long.

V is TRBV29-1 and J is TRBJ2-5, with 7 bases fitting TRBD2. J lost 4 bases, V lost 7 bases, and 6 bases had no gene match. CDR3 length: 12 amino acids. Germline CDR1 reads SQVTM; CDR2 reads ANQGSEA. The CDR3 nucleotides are TGCAGCGGATTAGGGGAGGGAGAGACCCAGTACTTC. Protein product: CSGLGEGETQYF.

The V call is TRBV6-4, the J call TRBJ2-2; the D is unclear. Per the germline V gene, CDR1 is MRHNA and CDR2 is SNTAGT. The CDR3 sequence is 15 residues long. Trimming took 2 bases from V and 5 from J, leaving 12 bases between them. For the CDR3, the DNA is TGTGCCAGCAGTGACGTGGTTGGCGGAACCGGGGAGCTGTTTTTT. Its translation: CASSDVVGGTGELFF.

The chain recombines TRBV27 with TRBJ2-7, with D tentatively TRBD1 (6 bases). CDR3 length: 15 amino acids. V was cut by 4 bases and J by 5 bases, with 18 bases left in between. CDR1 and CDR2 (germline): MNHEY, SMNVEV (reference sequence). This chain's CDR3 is CASSYFYGDTHEQYF. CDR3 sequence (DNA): TGTGCCAGCAGTTATTTTTATGGGGACACGCACGAGCAGTACTTC.

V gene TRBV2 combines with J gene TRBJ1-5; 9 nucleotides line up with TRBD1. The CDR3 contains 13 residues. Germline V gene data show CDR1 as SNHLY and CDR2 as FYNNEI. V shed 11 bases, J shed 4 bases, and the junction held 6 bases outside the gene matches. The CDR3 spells CAASGQGNQPQHF. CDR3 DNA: TGTGCCGCCTCCGGACAGGGGAATCAGCCCCAGCATTTT.

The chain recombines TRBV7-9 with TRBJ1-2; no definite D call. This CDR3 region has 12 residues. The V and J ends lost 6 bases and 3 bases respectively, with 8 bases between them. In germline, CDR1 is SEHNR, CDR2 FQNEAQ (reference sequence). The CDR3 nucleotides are TGTGCCAGCAGTCAGATCTACTATGGCTACACCTTC. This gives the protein CASSQIYYGYTF.

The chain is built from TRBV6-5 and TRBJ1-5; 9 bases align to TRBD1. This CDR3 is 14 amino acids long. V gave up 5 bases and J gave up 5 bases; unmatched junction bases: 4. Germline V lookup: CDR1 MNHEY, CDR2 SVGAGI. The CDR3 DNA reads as TGTGCCAGCAGTACCGACAGGGGGGATCAGCCCCAGCATTTT. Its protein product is CASSTDRGDQPQHF.

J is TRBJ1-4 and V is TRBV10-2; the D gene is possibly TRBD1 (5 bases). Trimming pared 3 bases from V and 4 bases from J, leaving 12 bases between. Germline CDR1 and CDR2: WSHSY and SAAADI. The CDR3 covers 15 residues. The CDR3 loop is CASSDKDSVNEKLFF. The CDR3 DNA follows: TGCGCCAGCAGTGATAAAGACAGCGTTAATGAAAAACTGTTTTTT.

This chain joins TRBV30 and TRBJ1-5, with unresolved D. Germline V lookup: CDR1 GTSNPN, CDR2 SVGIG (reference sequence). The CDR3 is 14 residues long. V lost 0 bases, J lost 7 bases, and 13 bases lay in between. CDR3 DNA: TGTGCCTGGAGTGTACGTCGGAGGGAACAGCCCCAGCATTTT. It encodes CAWSVRRREQPQHF. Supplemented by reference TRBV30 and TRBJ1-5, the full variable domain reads SQTIHQWPATLVQPVGSPLSLECTVEGTSNPNLYWYRQAAGRGLQLLFYSVGIGQISSEVPQNLSASRPQDRQFILSSKKLLLSDSGFYLCAWSVRRREQPQHFGDGTRLSIL.

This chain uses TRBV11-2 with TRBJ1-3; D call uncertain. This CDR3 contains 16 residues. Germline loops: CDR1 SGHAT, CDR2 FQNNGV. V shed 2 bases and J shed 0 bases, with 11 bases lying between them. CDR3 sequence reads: CASSLSGLRSGNTIYF. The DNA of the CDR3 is TGTGCCAGCAGCTTATCGGGTCTCCGCTCTGGAAACACCATATATTTT.

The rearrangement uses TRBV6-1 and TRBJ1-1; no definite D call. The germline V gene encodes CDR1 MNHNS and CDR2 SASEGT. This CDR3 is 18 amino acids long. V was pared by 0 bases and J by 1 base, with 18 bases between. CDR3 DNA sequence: TGTGCCAGCAGTGAAGCACGTTGGGTCGCTGGAGCGAACACTGAAGCTTTCTTT. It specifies CASSEARWVAGANTEAFF.